The clone carrying this TCR beta chain occurred once. Antigen specificity is unknown. This sample is drawn from a study of CD8 T cells in Susac syndrome. Study conclusions and caveats: The TCR sequencing and HLA analysis in the study involved a relatively small number of individuals, as the study acknowledged. Susac-specific public clones were found in total CD8+ and CD8+ TEMRA repertoires, numbering around 16 and five, respectively.

The TEMRA cells underwent FACS enrichment, while the CD8+ and CD4+ T cells underwent negative isolation. V lost 2 bases to trimming and J lost 8 bases, with 9 bases between them. Germline CDR1 SEHNR, CDR2 FQNEAQ (reference sequence). This CDR3 has 12 residues. Reverse transcription of about 0.45 to 1 ug RNA was performed with random hexamers. An immunoSEQ multiplex PCR generated amplified TCR beta CDR3 products spanning 54 Vbeta and 13 Jbeta. Via MiXCR, TCRdb re-called the immunoSEQ multiplex PCR reads, giving one row per CDR3 protein. The data contain roughly 89,000 distinct CDR3 sequences, 95% to 96% of them singletons.

The rearrangement joins TRBV7-9 to TRBJ1-1; no clear D gene. The sequence came from a human donor with Susac syndrome. Sequenced: CD8+ T cells from PBMCs. DNA of the CDR3: TGTGCCAGCAGCTTAAGACCCGGGGAAGCTTTCTTT. Its protein product is CASSLRPGEAFF.